One and the same sample provided the 26 T cell receptor beta chains below, sequenced in a study of control samples from healthy donors and cancer patients. The table came from immunoSEQ multiplex PCR; TCRdb's copy has only in-frame clones and leaves some out. The table has roughly 150,000 clones, about 91% seen once. What was sequenced was blood. All receptors come from a man aged 18 to 29 in good health.

The J gene is TRBJ2-1, the V gene TRBV7-3, with D perhaps matching TRBD2 (5 bases). Germline values: CDR1 SGHTA, CDR2 FQGTGA. V lost 5 bases, J lost 0 bases, and 14 bases lay in between. The CDR3 is 16 amino acids. DNA of the CDR3: TGTGCCAGCAGCCCCCAGAGTGGGAGCTCCTACAATGAGCAGTTCTTC. Translated: CASSPQSGSSYNEQFF.

This clone was recorded only once. This chain joins TRBV15 and TRBJ2-5, with D perhaps TRBD2 (6 bases). CDR1 LNHNV and CDR2 YYDKDF come from the germline V gene (reference sequence). The CDR3 spans 14 residues. The V and J ends lost 1 base and 2 bases respectively, with 8 bases between them. The CDR3: CATSRGGVQETQYF. CDR3 nucleotides: TGTGCCACCAGCAGAGGGGGGGTGCAAGAGACCCAGTACTTC.

This chain connects TRBV5-8 to TRBJ2-3; perhaps TRBD1 as D (5 bases). Germline-derived CDR1 and CDR2 are SGHTS and YDEGEE. This CDR3 is built from 14 residues. V gave up 0 bases and J gave up 6 bases, with 11 bases separating them. As DNA, the CDR3 is TGTGCCAGCAGCTTGGAAGGCAGGGCCGATACGCAGTATTTT. Residues: CASSLEGRADTQYF. Variable domain in full (rest from reference TRBV5-8 and TRBJ2-3): EAGVTQSPTHLIKTRGQQATLRCSPISGHTSVYWYQQALGLGLQFLLWYDEGEERNRGNFPPRFSGRQFPNYSSELNVNALELEDSALYLCASSLEGRADTQYFGPGTRLTVL.

The CDR3 reads CASTGGGQVNTEAFF. The CDR3 DNA sequence: TGTGCCAGCACCGGGGGAGGACAGGTGAACACTGAAGCTTTCTTT. The gene calls are TRBV2 and TRBJ1-1, with 7 positions matching TRBD1. Unmatched junction bases numbered 8, after V lost 7 bases and J lost 0 bases. Germline V gene data show CDR1 as SNHLY and CDR2 as FYNNEI. This CDR3 is built from 15 residues. Based on the CDR3 plus reference TRBV2 and TRBJ1-1, the full variable domain is EPEVTQTPSHQVTQMGQEVILRCVPISNHLYFYWYRQILGQKVEFLVSFYNNEISEKSEIFDDQFSVERPDGSNFTLKIRSTKLEDSAMYFCASTGGGQVNTEAFFGQGTRLTVV.

The rearrangement joins TRBV5-4 to TRBJ1-3; D call uncertain. CDR3 length equals 14 residues. V shed 4 bases and J shed 3 bases, with 11 bases lying between them. Germline CDR1 SGHNT, CDR2 YYREEE (reference sequence). The CDR3 is CASSPSADGNTIYF. CDR3 nucleotide sequence: TGTGCCAGCAGCCCGTCCGCGGATGGAAACACCATATATTTT.

The chain uses TRBV9 and TRBJ1-4; D is unclear. With 4 bases removed from V and 7 bases from J, the gap between germline ends came to 17 bases. The CDR3 runs to 15 residues. Germline V gene lookup returns CDR1 SGDLS and CDR2 YYNGEE. CDR3 bases: TGTGCCAGCAGCCCGAACCTTAGGGAAGGTGAAAAACTGTTTTTT. Translation: CASSPNLREGEKLFF.

This sequence joins TRBV27 and TRBJ2-1, with 13 bases matching TRBD2. This CDR3 spans 18 amino acids. V was pared by 2 bases and J by 3 bases, with 7 bases of the junction left unmatched. CDR1 MNHEY and CDR2 SMNVEV come from the germline V gene (reference sequence). The CDR3 region has the DNA TGTGCCAGCAGTTTAGTTACTAGCGGGGGGGCAAGCTACAATGAGCAGTTCTTC. Amino acid sequence: CASSLVTSGGASYNEQFF.

The rearrangement joins TRBV28 to TRBJ1-3; D may be TRBD1 (5 bases). Trimming removed 1 base from V and 0 bases from J, with 10 bases in between. This CDR3 contains 16 residues. Per germline, CDR1 MDHEN and CDR2 SYDVKM. The CDR3 nucleotides read TGTGCCAGCAGTTTATTTCAGGGCGGCTCTGGAAACACCATATATTTT. Translated: CASSLFQGGSGNTIYF.

In its sample, this clone was seen once. The chain uses TRBV5-4 and TRBJ2-1; 10 bases are shared with TRBD1. The CDR3 sequence is 16 residues long. In germline, CDR1 is SGHNT, CDR2 YYREEE (reference sequence). V gave up 3 bases and J gave up 7 bases; unmatched junction bases: 10. Here the CDR3 reads CASSSAGQGLRNEQFF. The CDR3, as DNA: TGTGCCAGCAGCTCGGCGGGACAGGGGTTAAGAAATGAGCAGTTCTTC.

CDR3 loop: CASSLVAGFSYEQYF. The CDR3 region has the DNA TGTGCCAGCAGCTTAGTGGCAGGGTTCTCCTACGAGCAGTACTTC. This chain links TRBV11-2 with TRBJ2-7; maybe TRBD1 (5 bases). Trimming pared 1 base from V and 0 bases from J, leaving 10 bases between. The germline gives CDR1 SGHAT, CDR2 FQNNGV. The CDR3 runs to 15 residues.

This chain joins TRBV7-9 and TRBJ1-2; D is possibly TRBD1 (5 bases). Trimming pared 8 bases from V and 5 bases from J, leaving 12 bases between. The CDR3 is 12 residues long. Germline CDR1 reads SEHNR; CDR2 reads FQNEAQ (reference sequence). The CDR3 is CASLGEGYGYTF. Here the CDR3 DNA reads TGTGCCAGCCTGGGGGAGGGGTATGGCTACACCTTC. Looking up the rest from reference TRBV7-9 and TRBJ1-2 gives the full variable domain: DTGVSQNPRHKITKRGQNVTFRCDPISEHNRLYWYRQTLGQGPEFLTYFQNEAQLEKSRLLSDRFSAERPKGSFSTLEIQRTEQGDSAMYLCASLGEGYGYTFGSGTRLTVV.

This clone was detected a few times. This sequence joins TRBV6-5 and TRBJ1-4; D gene ambiguous. The CDR3 is 14 amino acids. Germline V gene data show CDR1 as MNHEY and CDR2 as SVGAGI. The ends were cut back, 10 bases at V and 0 bases at J, with 12 bases in the middle. Written as DNA, the CDR3 is TGTGCCACCCCGGACGGAGCAACTAATGAAAAACTGTTTTTT. Residues: CATPDGATNEKLFF.

This chain's CDR3 is CASSPLLELLEEQFF. In nucleotides, the CDR3 is TGTGCCAGCAGCCCCTTACTCGAACTTCTGGAAGAGCAGTTCTTC. V gene TRBV14 combines with J gene TRBJ2-1; D is uncertain. CDR1 and CDR2 (germline): SGHDN, FVKESK. The CDR3 loop spans 15 amino acids. With 4 bases removed from V and 10 bases from J, the gap between germline ends came to 20 bases.

V usage is TRBV6-1 and J usage is TRBJ1-2; D ambiguous. CDR3 length: 12 amino acids. Germline V gene lookup returns CDR1 MNHNS and CDR2 SASEGT. V lost 3 bases and J lost 2, with 4 bases in between. The CDR3 protein is CASSDQNYGYTF. Written as DNA, the CDR3 is TGTGCCAGCAGTGATCAGAACTATGGCTACACCTTC.

This clone has only one observation. The V call is TRBV6-5, the J call TRBJ2-3; no clear D. The CDR3 is made up of 15 amino acids. V was clipped by 3 bases and J by 0 bases, with 10 bases between them. Germline CDR1 MNHEY, CDR2 SVGAGI. The CDR3 region has the DNA TGTGCCAGCAGTTATGACAAGGCCAGCACAGATACGCAGTATTTT. This translates into CASSYDKASTDTQYF.

As to this clone: One base away lies a much larger clone, so this may be a sequencing read error. The sample has other DNA sequences that encode this CDR3 too. The rearrangement links TRBV6-4 to TRBJ2-3; the D gene is possibly TRBD1 (6 bases). Germline assignment: CDR1 MRHNA and CDR2 SNTAGT. V lost 2 bases and J lost 3, with 6 bases in between. CDR3 length equals 13 residues. The CDR3 here is CASSDRGTDTQYF. DNA for the CDR3: TGTGCCAGCAGTGACAGGGGGACAGATACGCAGTATTTT.

The J gene is TRBJ2-3, the V gene TRBV7-3; unclear D gene. Trimming left V 1 base short and J 6 bases short, with 8 bases between. Looked up from germline, CDR1 is SGHTA and CDR2 is FQGTGA. The CDR3 loop spans 13 amino acids. CDR3 protein: CASSLSQQDTQYF. The DNA of the CDR3 is TGTGCCAGCAGCTTAAGCCAGCAGGATACGCAGTATTTT.

The rearrangement uses TRBV9 and TRBJ2-1; 10 bases map to TRBD2. Losses at the gene ends were 2 bases for V and 7 bases for J; bases not matched to a gene: 12. In germline, CDR1 is SGDLS, CDR2 YYNGEE. The CDR3 totals 17 residues. CDR3 DNA sequence: TGTGCCAGCAGCGTCATGGCCCAGCGGGGGGGAGTGAATGAGCAGTTCTTC. Its protein is CASSVMAQRGGVNEQFF.

This CDR3 reads CASIRSGTGTDSPLHF. Written as DNA, the CDR3 is TGTGCCAGCATCCGTTCCGGGACAGGGACTGATTCACCCCTCCACTTT. This sequence joins TRBV7-9 and TRBJ1-6, with TRBD1 identical over 9 bases. This CDR3 has 16 amino acids. Germline V gene data show CDR1 as SEHNR and CDR2 as FQNEAQ (reference sequence). Trimming at V came to 7 bases and at J to 8 bases, leaving 12 bases not matched to a gene.

The rearrangement uses TRBV2 and TRBJ2-5; either TRBD1 or TRBD2 may fit D (5 bases each). The V end was cut by 6 bases, the J end by 2 bases, with 13 bases between. The CDR3 runs 14 residues. CDR1 and CDR2 from the germline V gene are SNHLY and FYNNEI. The CDR3 sequence is CASSPLGPQETQYF. The CDR3 DNA follows: TGTGCCAGCAGCCCTCTGGGACCTCAAGAGACCCAGTACTTC.

The V gene is TRBV7-9, the J gene TRBJ1-4; 7 nucleotides align to TRBD1. This CDR3 is built from 15 residues. The trim removed 5 bases at V and 5 bases at J, leaving 8 bases unmatched. Germline V gives CDR1 SEHNR, CDR2 FQNEAQ (reference sequence). CDR3 residues: CASSANRGKNEKLFF. The CDR3 DNA follows: TGTGCCAGCAGCGCAAACAGGGGAAAGAATGAAAAACTGTTTTTT.

The V gene is TRBV5-1, the J gene TRBJ2-3; TRBD2 might be the D (6 bases). Germline V CDR1 and CDR2: SGHRS, YFSETQ. V dropped 4 bases and J dropped 9 bases, with 12 bases sitting between them. This CDR3 spans 12 amino acids. CDR3 residues: CASSAGLRTQYF. In nucleotides, the CDR3 is TGCGCCAGCAGCGCAGGACTACGAACGCAGTATTTT.

The chain carries TRBV10-3 and TRBJ1-3; the D gene is possibly TRBD1 (5 bases). Per germline, CDR1 ENHRY and CDR2 SYGVKD. This CDR3 region has 16 residues. The V end was cut by 2 bases, the J end by 0 bases, with 11 bases between. CDR3 in amino acids: CAISEPGASSGNTIYF. The CDR3 nucleotides are TGTGCCATCAGTGAGCCCGGGGCCTCCTCTGGAAACACCATATATTTT.

The chain combines TRBV7-9 with TRBJ2-1; 8 bases align to TRBD1. The V gene's germline CDR1 is SEHNR and CDR2 FQNEAQ (reference sequence). With V trimmed by 5 bases and J by 6 bases, 9 bases remained unmatched. The CDR3 has 15 amino acids. The CDR3, as DNA: TGTGCCAGCAGCCGCCCAGGGGGCTCAGGCAATGAGCAGTTCTTC. Translating gives CASSRPGGSGNEQFF.

The chain uses TRBV5-4 and TRBJ2-3; the D is unclear. The CDR3 loop spans 15 amino acids. V was pared by 3 bases and J by 7 bases, with 18 bases between. Germline loops: CDR1 SGHNT, CDR2 YYREEE (reference sequence). The CDR3 here is CASSSLTYRANTQYF. DNA for the CDR3: TGTGCCAGCAGCTCCCTCACCTACCGTGCGAATACGCAGTATTTT.

This clone was recorded only once. The rearrangement links TRBV10-3 to TRBJ2-1; D ambiguous. CDR3 length: 13 residues. Trimming stripped 2 bases from V and 9 bases from J, with 11 bases between. CDR1 is ENHRY and CDR2 is SYGVKD in the germline V gene. The CDR3 sequence: CAISEGNLGEQFF. CDR3 sequence (DNA): TGTGCCATCAGTGAGGGCAACCTCGGTGAGCAGTTCTTC.